This T cell receptor beta chain originates from a study of T cell responses to AZD1222 COVID-19 vaccine. Study-wide results and caveats: Most donors were white British, females outnumbered males, and clonal diversity was possibly underestimated.

The method was immunoSEQ multiplex PCR; TCRdb's version includes in-frame clones alone and lacks a portion of them. The sample consists of approximately 97,000 clones, approximately 81% of them appearing once. As concerns this clone: The antigen is unknown.

This CDR3 contains 15 residues. Germline assignment: CDR1 MNHNS and CDR2 SASEGT. The germline V and J ends were trimmed by 1 base and 4 bases, with 12 bases remaining between them. The clonotype was recovered from an adult in good health. This material consisted of peripheral blood, taken on day 0 of AZD1222 vaccination. This chain connects TRBV6-1 to TRBJ2-3; weak D call: TRBD2 (6 bases). CDR3 bases: TGTGCCAGCAGTGAAGTGGGGGGAGTAGCAGATACGCAGTATTTT. It specifies CASSEVGGVADTQYF.